The T cell receptor beta chain described here comes from a study of T-cell reconstitution after alpha-beta-depleted transplantation in children. This clonotype was seen more than once but under ten times. The antigen is undetermined. This CDR3 has 14 amino acids. Germline V gives CDR1 SEHNR, CDR2 FQNEAQ (reference sequence). V shed 7 bases and J 2 bases; nucleotides not matched to a gene: 6. A library of TCRbeta sequences, prepared with unique molecular identifiers, was generated. TCRdb called the PCR reads again in MiXCR, with one record for every CDR3 protein. This table holds more than 100,000 distinct CDR3 sequences, under 30% found once. Study-wide points: Newly made T cells mostly supplied T-cell counts and diversity one year after transplant. At around two months after transplant, the alpha-beta T cells were reportedly derived from several hundred expanded clones that came from non-depleted graft cells.

Specimen: PBMCs, mostly from graft donor cells, collected 180 days after TCRalphabeta/CD19-depleted stem cell transplant. The TCR comes from a male patient between 2 and 10 years old who had a stem cell transplant for chronic granulomatous disease, so the T cells may come from the graft donor. The J gene is TRBJ2-3, the V gene TRBV7-9; 7 bases line up with TRBD2. The CDR3 DNA follows: TGTGCCAGCAACGGGAGACTAGCCACAGATACGCAGTATTTT. It translates to CASNGRLATDTQYF.